The rows below give T cell receptor beta chains drawn from one sample of a study of blood T cell repertoires in COVID-19. Produced via immunoSEQ multiplex PCR; TCRdb's table is partial and in-frame only. The table includes some 260,000 clones, about nine tenths detected once. The specimen was PBMCs or T cells enriched from blood (not recorded which). The receptor set was obtained from a man aged 40-50 years who had recovered from COVID-19. Both conserved end residues are part of each CDR3. Each record gives: V gene, J gene, D gene, clone size, CDR3 DNA, CDR3 protein. A D gene is named only where the DNA matches it firmly. The size entry is marked missing in some rows and otherwise reads once, few, many or a size class.

TRBV9	TRBJ2-3	NA	NA	TGTGCCAGCAGCCTCCTCCGGGGTCGGACAGATACGCAGTATTTT	CASSLLRGRTDTQYF
TRBV11-2	TRBJ2-7	NA	NA	TGTGCCAGCAGCTTAGTTGGCTATGGACAGTCCTACGAGCAGTACTTC	CASSLVGYGQSYEQYF
TRBV18	TRBJ1-3	NA	NA	TGTGCCAGCTCACCGTCTGTGTACTCTGGAAACACCATATATTTT	CASSPSVYSGNTIYF
TRBV28	TRBJ2-7	NA	NA	TGTGCCAGCAGCTCCTCGAAAGGGGGAGGGGTGCAGTACTTC	CASSSSKGGGVQYF
TRBV3-1/TRBV3-2	TRBJ1-6	NA	NA	TGTGCCAGCAGGGCCCCGGGGAATTCACCCCTCCACTTT	CASRAPGNSPLHF
TRBV10-3	TRBJ2-7	NA	NA	TGTGCCAGCACAGGGCAAAACGAGCAGTACTTC	CASTGQNEQYF
TRBV7-9	TRBJ2-3	TRBD1	NA	TGTGCCAGCAGCTTGCGACAGGGTGGAGATACGCAGTATTTT	CASSLRQGGDTQYF
TRBV2	TRBJ1-2	TRBD1	NA	TGTGCCAGCAGTGAAACAGGGGTAGGATATGGCTACACCTTC	CASSETGVGYGYTF
TRBV11-1	TRBJ2-7	NA	NA	TGTGCCAGCAGCTTAGGACAGGCTCACAGCTCCTACGAGCAGTACTTC	CASSLGQAHSSYEQYF
TRBV7-9	TRBJ1-5	NA	NA	TGTGCCAGCAGCTTAGAACTGCAGCCCCAGCATTTT	CASSLELQPQHF
TRBV2	TRBJ2-5	TRBD1	NA	TGTGCCAGCAGCCGACAGGGCTGGGTCGGAGAGACCCAGTACTTC	CASSRQGWVGETQYF
TRBV28	TRBJ2-3	TRBD2	few	TGTGCCAGCAGCCCGGGACTAGCGGGAGGAAGTACGCAGTATTTT	CASSPGLAGGSTQYF
TRBV12-3/TRBV12-4	TRBJ2-1	TRBD2	few	TGTGCTAACAGACTAGCGGGAGCCAATGAGCAGTTCTTC	CANRLAGANEQFF
TRBV30	TRBJ1-2	NA	NA	TGTGCCTGGAGTGTCGGGGGAGACTACACCTTC	CAWSVGGDYTF
TRBV24-1	TRBJ1-1	NA	NA	TGTGCCACCACCGGACAGACTGAAGCTTTCTTT	CATTGQTEAFF
TRBV2	TRBJ1-2	TRBD1	NA	TGTGCCAGCAGTGCGGGGGGACAGGGGGGCAACTATGGCTACACCTTC	CASSAGGQGGNYGYTF
TRBV5-1	TRBJ1-2	NA	NA	TGCGCCAGCAGCAGGAACAGGGAAGGCTACACCTTC	CASSRNREGYTF
TRBV19	TRBJ2-3	TRBD2	NA	TGTGCCAGTAGTATGCTAGCGGGGGGGCAGTATTTT	CASSMLAGGQYF
TRBV18	TRBJ1-1	NA	once	TGTGCCAGCTCACGAAGGGAAGGGGACACTGAAGCTTTCTTT	CASSRREGDTEAFF
TRBV19	TRBJ2-2	TRBD2	once	TGTGCCACTCACCAAGCGGGGGGGAACACCGGGGAGCTGTTTTTT	CATHQAGGNTGELFF
TRBV29-1	TRBJ2-6	NA	NA	TGCAGCGTCGAGGGCGGCTGGAGCTCTGGGGCCAACGTCCTGACTTTC	CSVEGGWSSGANVLTF
TRBV29-1	TRBJ2-7	TRBD2	NA	TGCAGCGCAACGGGACTAGCGACCTCCTACGAGCAGTACTTC	CSATGLATSYEQYF
TRBV7-9	TRBJ2-5	TRBD2	once	TGTGCCAGCAGCTTAGAGCGGGGGGGCGGGTTCGAGACCCAGTACTTC	CASSLERGGGFETQYF
TRBV5-4	TRBJ2-7	NA	NA	TGTGCCAGCAGCTTGGGAGGTTTCATAGAGGACTACGAGCAGTACTTC	CASSLGGFIEDYEQYF
TRBV4-2	TRBJ2-5	TRBD2	NA	TGTGCCAGCAGCCAAGGGGCTAGCGGGGTGGGGGAGACCCAGTACTTC	CASSQGASGVGETQYF
TRBV21-1	TRBJ2-7	NA	NA	TGTGCCAGCAGCTCGGACAGGGGGCGGTACGAGCAGTACTTC	CASSSDRGRYEQYF
TRBV2	TRBJ1-5	NA	NA	TGTGCCAGCAGTGAAGTCAGAGCGCAGAGCAATCAGCCCCAGCATTTT	CASSEVRAQSNQPQHF
TRBV25-1	TRBJ2-2	NA	NA	TGTGCCAGCAGTGATGGAAGGGGGAGTACCGGGGAGCTGTTTTTT	CASSDGRGSTGELFF
TRBV12-3/TRBV12-4	TRBJ2-7	NA	once	TGTGCCAGCAGTCCCAGCTACGAGCAGTACTTC	CASSPSYEQYF
TRBV7-9	TRBJ2-5	NA	NA	TGTGCCAGCAGCCGGACAGACCAAGAGACCCAGTACTTC	CASSRTDQETQYF
TRBV2	TRBJ1-1	NA	NA	TGTGCCAGCAGTGATAACCCTACAGGGCCGAACACTGAAGCTTTCTTT	CASSDNPTGPNTEAFF
TRBV27	TRBJ1-4	NA	NA	TGTGCCAGCAGTAATCAGGGGTTTTGGAGTGAAAAACTGTTTTTT	CASSNQGFWSEKLFF
TRBV18	TRBJ1-5	NA	once	TGTGCCAGCTCACCAGGGGGCGGTGGGCAGCCCCAGCATTTT	CASSPGGGGQPQHF
TRBV3-1/TRBV3-2	TRBJ1-4	TRBD1	NA	TGTGCCAGCAGCCTCCGACAGGGTGAACTGTTTTTT	CASSLRQGELFF
TRBV5-1	TRBJ2-3	NA	NA	TGCGCCAGCAGCTCCGGACAGATTAGGGATACGCAGTATTTT	CASSSGQIRDTQYF
TRBV19	TRBJ2-6	NA	once	TGTGCCAGTAGTACCTCTAGCTCTGGGGCCAACGTCCTGACTTTC	CASSTSSSGANVLTF
TRBV13	TRBJ1-4	NA	NA	TGTGCCAGCAGCTTAGGTCGGGGGGCGGGAAATGAAAAACTGTTTTTT	CASSLGRGAGNEKLFF
TRBV4-2	TRBJ1-2	NA	NA	TGTGCCAGCAGCCAAGATTTGACTGTCTATGGCTACACCTTC	CASSQDLTVYGYTF
TRBV19	TRBJ2-1	TRBD2	NA	TGTGCCAGTAGTCCGGGACTAGCGGGAGGGCGTTCCTACAATGAGCAGTTCTTC	CASSPGLAGGRSYNEQFF
TRBV19	TRBJ2-7	NA	NA	TGTGCCAGTAGTATTGAGATCTCGAGGGCCACCTACGAGCAGTACTTC	CASSIEISRATYEQYF
TRBV12-5	TRBJ1-5	NA	few	TGTGCTAGTGGTTTGGACGAGGGGGGGCTCGGACAGCCCCAGCATTTT	CASGLDEGGLGQPQHF
TRBV19	TRBJ2-3	NA	NA	TGTGCCAGTAGTATCGGCAGGAGCACAGATACGCAGTATTTT	CASSIGRSTDTQYF
TRBV5-1	TRBJ2-3	TRBD2	few	TGCGCCAGCAGCGTCCTGCACGGACTAGCGGGAGGGACAGATACGCAGTATTTT	CASSVLHGLAGGTDTQYF
TRBV7-9	TRBJ1-2	NA	NA	TGTGCCAGCAGCTTGAGTTTACTCCTCGCTAACTATGGCTACACCTTC	CASSLSLLLANYGYTF
TRBV7-2	TRBJ1-2	NA	few	TGTGCCAGCAGCCAAGGGGGACACGACTATGGCTACACCTTC	CASSQGGHDYGYTF
TRBV7-9	TRBJ1-5	NA	NA	TGTGCCAGCAGCTCTAGGGAGAATCAGCCCCAGCATTTT	CASSSRENQPQHF
TRBV19	TRBJ2-5	NA	once	TGTGCCAGTAGTATGCGGGAGACCCAGTACTTC	CASSMRETQYF
TRBV24-1	TRBJ2-3	TRBD1	NA	TGTGCCACCAGTGATTTTATTCAGGGGGCAGATACGCAGTATTTT	CATSDFIQGADTQYF
TRBV10-2	TRBJ2-5	TRBD2	NA	TGCGCCAGCAGTGAGTCTAGCGGGGACCAAGAGACCCAGTACTTC	CASSESSGDQETQYF
TRBV6-5	TRBJ2-1	NA	NA	TGTGCCACCGAGCCGGGGCAGGGGGGTGAGCAGTTCTTC	CATEPGQGGEQFF
TRBV10-3	TRBJ2-7	NA	NA	TGTGCCATCAGTGAGTCCGGGGGAAGCGAGCAGTACTTC	CAISESGGSEQYF
TRBV7-8	TRBJ1-2	NA	once	TGTGCCAGCAGCTTTAGCAGGGGTGGCTACACCTTC	CASSFSRGGYTF
TRBV27	TRBJ2-3	TRBD2	NA	TGTGCCAGCAGTTTACAAGCTAGCGGGATTGTCGTAGATACGCAGTATTTT	CASSLQASGIVVDTQYF